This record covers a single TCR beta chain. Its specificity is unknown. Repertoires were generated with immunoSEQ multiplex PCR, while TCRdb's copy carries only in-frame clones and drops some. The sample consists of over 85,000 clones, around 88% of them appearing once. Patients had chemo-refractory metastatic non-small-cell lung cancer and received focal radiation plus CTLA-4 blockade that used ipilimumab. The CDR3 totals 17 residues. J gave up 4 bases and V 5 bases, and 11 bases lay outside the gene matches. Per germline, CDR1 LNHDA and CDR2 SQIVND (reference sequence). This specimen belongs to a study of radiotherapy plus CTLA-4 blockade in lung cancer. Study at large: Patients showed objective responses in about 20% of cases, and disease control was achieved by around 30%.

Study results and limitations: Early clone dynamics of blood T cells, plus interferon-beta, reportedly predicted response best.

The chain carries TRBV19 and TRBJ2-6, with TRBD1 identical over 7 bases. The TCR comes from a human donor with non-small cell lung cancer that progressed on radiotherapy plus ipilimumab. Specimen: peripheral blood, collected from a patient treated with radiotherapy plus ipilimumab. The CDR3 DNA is TGTGCCAGTAGTTCCCTACTACAGGGGACCGGGGCCAACGTCCTGACTTTC. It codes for CASSSLLQGTGANVLTF.